The source of this TCR beta chain is a study of siplizumab effects on memory and regulatory T cells. The germline CDR1 and CDR2 sequences are SGHNT and YYREEE (reference sequence). The junction had 2 bases not matched to a gene; V was cut back by 0 bases and J by 2 bases. The CDR3 is 15 residues long. Repertoires were generated with immunoSEQ multiplex PCR, while TCRdb's copy carries only in-frame clones and drops some. The table includes 90,000 to 140,000 clones, about 93% detected once. This sequence joins TRBV5-4 and TRBJ2-3; 8 bases are shared with TRBD2. The sample consisted of CD4+ T cells sorted from blood. The receptor's source is a human donor in good health. The CDR3 sequence: CASSLGRGVTDTQYF. CDR3 nucleotides: TGTGCCAGCAGCTTGGGGCGGGGGGTCACAGATACGCAGTATTTT. Combining the CDR3 with reference TRBV5-4 and TRBJ2-3 gives the whole variable domain ETGVTQSPTHLIKTRGQQVTLRCSSQSGHNTVSWYQQALGQGPQFIFQYYREEENGRGNFPPRFSGLQFPNYSSELNVNALELDDSALYLCASSLGRGVTDTQYFGPGTRLTVL.